A single sample is the source of the 7 T cell receptor beta chains below, sequenced in a study of cytomegalovirus exposure and HLA in healthy donors. This PCR relied on a set of 60 Vbeta primers and 13 Jbeta primers. Produced via immunoSEQ multiplex PCR; TCRdb's table is partial and in-frame only. The repertoire includes roughly 180,000 clones, about 75% of them detected once, and around 2.6% sits in the top ten. What was sequenced was PBMCs. Receptors originate from a female donor in good health and CMV-seronegative.

The table lists this clone with a few counts. The V gene is TRBV7-9, the J gene TRBJ2-4; D gene unclear. This CDR3 comprises 12 residues. The germline V gene encodes CDR1 SEHNR and CDR2 FQNEAQ (reference sequence). V lost 6 bases, J lost 9 bases, and 12 bases lay in between. CDR3: CASRGPLSIQYF. The DNA for the CDR3 is TGTGCCAGCAGGGGCCCTTTGAGCATTCAGTACTTC.

The V call is TRBV7-9, the J call TRBJ2-1; the match to TRBD1 covers 9 bases. Losses at the gene ends were 5 bases for V and 0 bases for J; bases not matched to a gene: 5. CDR1 and CDR2 from the germline V gene are SEHNR and FQNEAQ (reference sequence). The CDR3 runs 16 residues. DNA for the CDR3: TGTGCCAGCAGCCTCGGGACAGGGAGCTCCTACAATGAGCAGTTCTTC. Its protein product is CASSLGTGSSYNEQFF.

The rearrangement uses TRBV7-3 and TRBJ2-7, with D maybe TRBD1 (6 bases). There are 14 residues in the CDR3. Germline V CDR1 and CDR2: SGHTA, FQGTGA. V lost 5 bases, J lost 0 bases, and 11 bases lay in between. This CDR3 is CASSPDRSSYEQYF. In DNA form, the CDR3 reads TGTGCCAGCAGCCCCGACAGGAGCTCCTACGAGCAGTACTTC. Together with reference TRBV7-3 and TRBJ2-7, the CDR3 gives the full variable domain: GAGVSQTPSNKVTEKGKYVELRCDPISGHTALYWYRQSLGQGPEFLIYFQGTGAADDSGLPNDRFFAVRPEGSVSTLKIQRTERGDSAVYLCASSPDRSSYEQYFGPGTRLTVT.

This rearrangement joins TRBV4-3 to TRBJ2-7; D possibly corresponds to TRBD2 (5 bases). CDR3 length equals 16 residues. Between the trimmed V and J ends, which lost 0 bases and 0 bases, there was a span of 12 bases. Germline CDR1 is LGHNA and CDR2 is YSLEER. The CDR3 loop reads CASSQDRVRDSYEQYF. Written as DNA, the CDR3 is TGCGCCAGCAGCCAAGATCGGGTACGGGACTCCTACGAGCAGTACTTC.

CDR3 in DNA: TGCGCCAGCAGCCTGACGGGGAGGGGTGGCTACACCTTC. Amino acids: CASSLTGRGGYTF. The rearrangement uses TRBV4-3 and TRBJ1-2; possibly TRBD1 for D (5 bases). This CDR3 spans 13 amino acids. Germline V CDR1 and CDR2: LGHNA, YSLEER. V was trimmed by 4 bases and J by 7 bases, leaving 13 bases between them.

J is TRBJ2-2 and V is TRBV10-3; D is possibly TRBD2 (6 bases). V lost 8 bases to trimming and J lost 7 bases, with 11 bases between them. CDR3 length equals 12 residues. Germline V gene data show CDR1 as ENHRY and CDR2 as SYGVKD. This chain's CDR3 is CAIAGTYGELFF. In DNA form, the CDR3 reads TGTGCCATCGCGGGGACTTACGGGGAGCTGTTTTTT.

The CDR3 protein is CAWALRGGLSGNTIYF. The CDR3 bases are TGTGCCTGGGCCCTCCGAGGGGGTTTATCTGGAAACACCATATATTTT. The V and J genes are TRBV30 and TRBJ1-3, with a possible D match to TRBD1 (6 bases). The ends were cut back, 5 bases at V and 1 base at J, with 18 bases in the middle. Per germline, CDR1 GTSNPN and CDR2 SVGIG (reference sequence). The CDR3 sequence is 16 residues long.